These T cell receptor beta chains were read from a single sample in a study of cytomegalovirus exposure and HLA in healthy donors. Profiled with immunoSEQ multiplex PCR; TCRdb holds only in-frame clones, not every one. The sample carries approximately 190,000 clones, 82% recorded once. The sample was PBMCs. The receptor set was obtained from a woman aged 18 to 35 in good health and CMV-seronegative. CDR3s include the opening cysteine and the closing phenylalanine or tryptophan. Each record gives: clone size, D gene, V gene, J gene, CDR3 DNA, CDR3 protein. A D gene is named only where the DNA matches it firmly. Not all rows give a size; the values are once, few, many and, for expanded clones, a class.

NA,NA,TRBV7-6,TRBJ1-5,TGTGCCAGCAGCTTAGGGGCAGGGAGGGGACAGCCCCAGCATTTT,CASSLGAGRGQPQHF
NA,NA,TRBV30,TRBJ2-1,TGTGCCTGGAGAGCTCCAGGGCCAGGGGGGTACAATGAGCAGTTCTTC,CAWRAPGPGGYNEQFF
NA,TRBD2,TRBV2,TRBJ2-3,TGTGCCAGCGCCGACGGGACTAGCGGGGAAAGCACAGATACGCAGTATTTT,CASADGTSGESTDTQYF
NA,NA,TRBV5-6,TRBJ1-2,TGTGCCAGCAGCGCCGCGGGGACTTATGTAGGCTACACCTTC,CASSAAGTYVGYTF
once,NA,TRBV6-1,TRBJ2-5,TGTGCCAGCAGTGAAGGGGCCGCGGGTTGGGAGACCCAGTACTTC,CASSEGAAGWETQYF
NA,NA,TRBV27,TRBJ1-4,TGTGCCAGCTCAGAAGAAAAACTGTTTTTT,CASSEEKLFF
few,TRBD2,TRBV27,TRBJ2-1,TGTGCCAGCAGCCGACTAGCGGGAGGGTATGAGCAGTTCTTC,CASSRLAGGYEQFF
NA,NA,TRBV6-5,TRBJ2-7,TGTGCCAGCAGCCTTTCCGGGACACCTAATTTCGAGCAGTACTTC,CASSLSGTPNFEQYF
NA,NA,TRBV4-1,TRBJ1-3,TGCGCCAGCAGCCAAGATCGGGTGTCTGGAAACACCATATATTTT,CASSQDRVSGNTIYF
few,TRBD1,TRBV28,TRBJ1-5,TGTGCCAGCAGCGAGGGACGACAGGGGGTAAAGATTCAGCCCCAGCATTTT,CASSEGRQGVKIQPQHF
NA,NA,TRBV2,TRBJ2-1,TGTGCCACCGACCTGTGGGGCGGAAGAAATGAGCAGTTCTTC,CATDLWGGRNEQFF
few,NA,TRBV6-5,TRBJ1-1,TGTGCCAGCAGTCAAAGACGGGACACTGAAGCTTTCTTT,CASSQRRDTEAFF
NA,TRBD2,TRBV5-1,TRBJ2-7,TGCGCCAGCAGCCGAACTAGCGGGATGATGTACGAGCAGTACTTC,CASSRTSGMMYEQYF
NA,NA,TRBV18,TRBJ1-1,TGTGCCAGCTCACCCACAGCGAACACTGAAGCTTTCTTT,CASSPTANTEAFF
NA,NA,TRBV6-5,TRBJ1-2,TGTGCCAGCAGTTACTCCGGACAGACCTATGGCTACACCTTC,CASSYSGQTYGYTF
NA,NA,TRBV7-6,TRBJ1-3,TGTGCCAGCAGCTTAGCCACAGGGCGCGGAAACACCATATATTTT,CASSLATGRGNTIYF
NA,TRBD1,TRBV19,TRBJ1-5,TGTGCCAGTAGTCCGACAGGGAGCAATCAGCCCCAGCATTTT,CASSPTGSNQPQHF
NA,TRBD2,TRBV19,TRBJ2-3,TGTGCCAGTAGTATAGCTAGCGGGAGGCCAGATACGCAGTATTTT,CASSIASGRPDTQYF
NA,NA,TRBV11-1,TRBJ1-1,TGTGCCAGCAGCTCGCCCCGGGGGGCTATGAACACTGAAGCTTTCTTT,CASSSPRGAMNTEAFF
NA,NA,TRBV7-9,TRBJ1-3,TGTGCCAGCAGCCACCAGGGTCAGGGGAACACCATATATTTT,CASSHQGQGNTIYF
few,TRBD1,TRBV6-4,TRBJ1-4,TGTGCCAGCAGTCCCGGGACAGGCAATGAAAAACTGTTTTTT,CASSPGTGNEKLFF
NA,TRBD2,TRBV7-6,TRBJ2-3,TGTGCCAGCAGCTGGGGGGGGGCAGATACGCAGTATTTT,CASSWGGADTQYF
NA,NA,TRBV27,TRBJ2-6,TGTGCCAGCAGTACAGGGACATCTGGGGCCAACGTCCTGACTTTC,CASSTGTSGANVLTF